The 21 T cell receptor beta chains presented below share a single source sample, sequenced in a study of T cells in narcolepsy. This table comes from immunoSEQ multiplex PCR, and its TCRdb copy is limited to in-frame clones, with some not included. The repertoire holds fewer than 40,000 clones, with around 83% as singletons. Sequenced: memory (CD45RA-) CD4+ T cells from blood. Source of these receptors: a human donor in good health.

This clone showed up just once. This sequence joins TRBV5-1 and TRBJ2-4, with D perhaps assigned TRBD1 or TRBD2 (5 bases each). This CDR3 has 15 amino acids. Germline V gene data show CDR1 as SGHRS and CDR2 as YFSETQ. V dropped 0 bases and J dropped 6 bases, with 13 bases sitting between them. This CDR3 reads CASSLGNRGGNIQYF. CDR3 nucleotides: TGCGCCAGCAGCTTGGGGAATCGGGGCGGAAACATTCAGTACTTC.

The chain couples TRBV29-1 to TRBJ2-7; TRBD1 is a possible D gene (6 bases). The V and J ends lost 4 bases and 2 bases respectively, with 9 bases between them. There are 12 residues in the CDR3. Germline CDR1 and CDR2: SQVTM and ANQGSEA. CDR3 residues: CSVVQGAYEQYF. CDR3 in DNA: TGCAGCGTTGTACAGGGCGCCTACGAGCAGTACTTC.

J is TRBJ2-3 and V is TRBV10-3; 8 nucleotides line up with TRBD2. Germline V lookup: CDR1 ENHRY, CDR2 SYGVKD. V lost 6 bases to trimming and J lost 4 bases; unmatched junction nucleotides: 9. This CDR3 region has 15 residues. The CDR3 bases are TGTGCCATCAGCTCGACTAGCGTAGCGGCAGATACGCAGTATTTT. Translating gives CAISSTSVAADTQYF.

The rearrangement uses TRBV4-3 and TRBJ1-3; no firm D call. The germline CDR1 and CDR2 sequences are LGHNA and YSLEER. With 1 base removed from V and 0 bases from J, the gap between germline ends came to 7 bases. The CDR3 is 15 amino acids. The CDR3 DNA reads TGCGCCAGCAGCCAAGGCAGCTACTCTGGAAACACCATATATTTT. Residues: CASSQGSYSGNTIYF.

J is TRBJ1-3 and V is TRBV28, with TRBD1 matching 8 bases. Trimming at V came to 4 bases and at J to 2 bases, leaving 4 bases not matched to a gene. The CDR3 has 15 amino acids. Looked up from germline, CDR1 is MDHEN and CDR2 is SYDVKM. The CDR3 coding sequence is TGTGCCAGCAGTTCAGGGACAGGAACTGGAAACACCATATATTTT. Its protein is CASSSGTGTGNTIYF.

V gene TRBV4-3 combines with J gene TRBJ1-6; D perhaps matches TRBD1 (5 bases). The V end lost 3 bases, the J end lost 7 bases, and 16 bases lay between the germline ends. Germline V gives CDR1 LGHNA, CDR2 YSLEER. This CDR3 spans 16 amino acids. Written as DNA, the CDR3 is TGCGCCAGCAGCCAGGACTCCGGGACCAAAAATTCACCCCTCCACTTT. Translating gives CASSQDSGTKNSPLHF.

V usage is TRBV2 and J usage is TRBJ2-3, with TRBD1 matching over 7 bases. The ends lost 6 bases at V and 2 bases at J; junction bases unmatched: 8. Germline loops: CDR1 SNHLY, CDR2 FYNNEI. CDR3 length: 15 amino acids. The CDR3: CASRNGQAYTDTQYF. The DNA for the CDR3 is TGTGCCAGCAGGAATGGACAGGCCTACACAGATACGCAGTATTTT.

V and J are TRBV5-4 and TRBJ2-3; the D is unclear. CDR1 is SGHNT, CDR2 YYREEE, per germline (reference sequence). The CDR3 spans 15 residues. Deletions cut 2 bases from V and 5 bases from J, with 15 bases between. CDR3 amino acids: CASSLTIGARDTQYF. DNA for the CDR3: TGTGCCAGCAGCTTAACGATAGGCGCGAGAGATACGCAGTATTTT.

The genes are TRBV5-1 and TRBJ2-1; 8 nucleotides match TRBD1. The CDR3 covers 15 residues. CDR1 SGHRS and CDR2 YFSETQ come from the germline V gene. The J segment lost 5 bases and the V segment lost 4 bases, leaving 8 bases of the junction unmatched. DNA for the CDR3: TGCGCCAGCAGCGTGACAGGGGAGAGCAACAATGAGCAGTTCTTC. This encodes CASSVTGESNNEQFF.

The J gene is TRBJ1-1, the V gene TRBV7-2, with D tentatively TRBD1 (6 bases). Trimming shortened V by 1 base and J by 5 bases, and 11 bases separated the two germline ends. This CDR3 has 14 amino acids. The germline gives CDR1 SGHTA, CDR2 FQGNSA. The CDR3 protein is CASSLDRARTEAFF. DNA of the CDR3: TGTGCCAGCAGCTTAGACAGGGCAAGGACTGAAGCTTTCTTT.

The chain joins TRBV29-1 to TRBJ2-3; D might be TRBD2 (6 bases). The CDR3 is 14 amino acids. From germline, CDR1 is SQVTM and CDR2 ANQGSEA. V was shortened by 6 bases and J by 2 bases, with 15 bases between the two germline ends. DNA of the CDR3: TGCAGCGTCCCCGGGACTCTTCTCACAGATACGCAGTATTTT. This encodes CSVPGTLLTDTQYF.

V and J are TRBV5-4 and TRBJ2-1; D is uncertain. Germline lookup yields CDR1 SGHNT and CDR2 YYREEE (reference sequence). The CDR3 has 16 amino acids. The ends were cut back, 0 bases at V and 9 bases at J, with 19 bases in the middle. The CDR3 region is CASSLGGPFGFGEQFF. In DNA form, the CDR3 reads TGTGCCAGCAGCTTGGGTGGACCTTTTGGCTTTGGTGAGCAGTTCTTC.

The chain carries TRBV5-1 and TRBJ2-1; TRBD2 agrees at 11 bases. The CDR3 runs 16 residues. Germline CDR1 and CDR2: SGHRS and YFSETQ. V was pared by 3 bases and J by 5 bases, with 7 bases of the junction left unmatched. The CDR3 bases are TGCGCCAGCAGCTCTAGCGGGGGGCCGGGCCACAATGAGCAGTTCTTC. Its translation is CASSSSGGPGHNEQFF.

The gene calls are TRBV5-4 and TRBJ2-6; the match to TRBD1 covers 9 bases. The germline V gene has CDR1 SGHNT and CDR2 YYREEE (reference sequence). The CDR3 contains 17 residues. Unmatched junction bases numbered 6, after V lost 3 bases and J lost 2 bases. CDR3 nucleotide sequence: TGTGCCAGCAGCTCACCGGGACAGGGTGCTGGGGCCAACGTCCTGACTTTC. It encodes CASSSPGQGAGANVLTF. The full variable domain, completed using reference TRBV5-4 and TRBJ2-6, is ETGVTQSPTHLIKTRGQQVTLRCSSQSGHNTVSWYQQALGQGPQFIFQYYREEENGRGNFPPRFSGLQFPNYSSELNVNALELDDSALYLCASSSPGQGAGANVLTFGAGSRLTVL.

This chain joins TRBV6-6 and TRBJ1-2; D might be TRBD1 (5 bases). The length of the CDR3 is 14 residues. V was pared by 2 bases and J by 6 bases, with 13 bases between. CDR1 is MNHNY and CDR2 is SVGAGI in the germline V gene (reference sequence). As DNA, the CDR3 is TGTGCCAGCAGTTACAGTGGGGGGGAGCATGGCTACACCTTC. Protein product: CASSYSGGEHGYTF.

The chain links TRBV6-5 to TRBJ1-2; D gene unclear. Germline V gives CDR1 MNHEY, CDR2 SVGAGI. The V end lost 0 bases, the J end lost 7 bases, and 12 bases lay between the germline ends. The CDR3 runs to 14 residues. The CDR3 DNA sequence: TGTGCCAGCAGTTACTCGAACATGAGGACTGGCTACACCTTC. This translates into CASSYSNMRTGYTF.

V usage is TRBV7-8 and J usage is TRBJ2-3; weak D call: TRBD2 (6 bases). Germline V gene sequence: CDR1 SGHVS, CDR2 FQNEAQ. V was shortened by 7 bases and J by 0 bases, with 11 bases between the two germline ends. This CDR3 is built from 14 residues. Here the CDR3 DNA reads TGTGCCAGCATCGGGGGTACTAGCACAGATACGCAGTATTTT. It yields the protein CASIGGTSTDTQYF.

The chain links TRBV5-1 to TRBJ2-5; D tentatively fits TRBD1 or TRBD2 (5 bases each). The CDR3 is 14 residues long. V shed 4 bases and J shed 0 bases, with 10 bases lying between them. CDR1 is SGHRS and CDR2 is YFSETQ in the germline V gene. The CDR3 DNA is TGCGCCAGCAGCCGGGGCGGATACCAAGAGACCCAGTACTTC. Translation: CASSRGGYQETQYF.

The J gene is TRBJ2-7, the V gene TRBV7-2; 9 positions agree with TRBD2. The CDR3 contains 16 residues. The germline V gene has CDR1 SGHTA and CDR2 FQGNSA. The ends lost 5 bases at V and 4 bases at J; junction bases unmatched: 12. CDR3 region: CASSPAGGYQPYEQYF. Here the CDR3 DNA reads TGTGCCAGCAGCCCAGCGGGGGGCTACCAACCTTACGAGCAGTACTTC.

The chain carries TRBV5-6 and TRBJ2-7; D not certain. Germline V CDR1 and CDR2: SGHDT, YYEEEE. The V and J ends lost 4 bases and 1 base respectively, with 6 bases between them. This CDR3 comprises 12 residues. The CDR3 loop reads CASSGYSYEQYF. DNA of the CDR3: TGTGCCAGCAGCGGATATTCCTACGAGCAGTACTTC.

The CDR3 protein is CASSEYSGTNSPLHF. In DNA form, the CDR3 reads TGTGCCAGCAGTGAATACTCAGGGACTAATTCACCCCTCCACTTT. The chain joins TRBV25-1 to TRBJ1-6; possibly TRBD1 for D (5 bases). The germline V gene encodes CDR1 MGHDK and CDR2 SYGVNS. This CDR3 comprises 15 residues. Deletions cut 0 bases from V and 6 bases from J, with 9 bases between.